This TCR beta chain appears in the sequencing data of a study of blood T cell repertoires in COVID-19. Original data processing: Estimates of nucleated cell counts were drawn from the amplification of reference gene primers. The protocol was immunoSEQ multiplex PCR, while the TCRdb copy is restricted to in-frame clones and leaves out a portion. The V and J calls and clone size are taken from that table; D and trimming were inferred from the DNA. The table has about 370,000 clones, roughly nine tenths seen once. Those enrolled, adults aged roughly 18 to 89 years, came from about two dozen US areas. The receptor was isolated from a woman aged 25 to 39 who had recovered from COVID-19. The source material was PBMCs or T cells enriched from blood (not recorded which).

CDR3 coding DNA: TGCGCCAGCAGACAGGGAGATCACGAGCAGTACTTC. It yields the protein CASRQGDHEQYF. V gene TRBV5-1 combines with J gene TRBJ2-7; tentative D call: TRBD1 (6 bases). The CDR3 loop spans 12 amino acids. The germline CDR1 and CDR2 sequences are SGHRS and YFSETQ. Trimming left V 5 bases short and J 5 bases short, with 11 bases between.